This TCR beta chain emerged from a study of a mutant IDH1 vaccine in newly diagnosed glioma. Time point noted: week 23, last vaccination. Vaccine doses each comprised 300 ug of mutant IDH1 20-mer peptide, with topical imiquimod. Produced via immunoSEQ multiplex PCR; TCRdb's table is partial and in-frame only. Among 52,000 or so clones, 80% were seen once, and the ten largest hold 6.2%. The CDR3 runs 16 residues. Germline V gives CDR1 LNHNV, CDR2 YYDKDF (reference sequence). The V gene lost 2 bases and the J gene lost 2 bases, with 16 bases spanning the gap. As for this clone: As yet, its antigen is unknown.

The chain couples TRBV15 to TRBJ2-7; TRBD2 might be the D (6 bases). The sample here was PBMCs, taken from a glioma patient whose treatment included an IDH1 peptide vaccine. This sequence was found in a man aged 35-49 years with glioma. The CDR3 here is CATSRQTGTPAYEQYF. Here the CDR3 DNA reads TGTGCCACCAGCAGACAAACCGGGACTCCTGCCTACGAGCAGTACTTC.